This T cell receptor beta chain was documented in a study of T cells in Graves' hyperthyroidism and ophthalmopathy. Overall study results and limits: Model output signaled ophthalmopathy a median 6.5 months ahead of onset. Most thyroid clonotypes that were expanded above 0.001 also turned up in blood.

RNA transcripts provided the source from which TCR beta CDR3 regions were amplified. A set of HTBI primers served as the primers for a first-round RT-PCR of the TCR CDR3. Via MiXCR, TCRdb re-called the multiplex PCR reads, giving one row per CDR3 protein. The sample lists 500,000 or so distinct CDR3 sequences; roughly 17% were seen once. This clonotype was counted only a few times. The antigen is unknown. Active moderate-to-severe ophthalmopathy, Clinical Activity Score at least 3, NOSPECS at least 4, under 3 months' duration. There are 13 residues in the CDR3. Trimming removed 5 bases at V and 4 bases at J, with 12 bases between. The germline V gene encodes CDR1 DFQATT and CDR2 SNEGSKA (reference sequence).

V usage is TRBV20-1 and J usage is TRBJ1-3; D unclear. Sequenced sample: blood. This clonotype was sampled from a woman under 30 with Graves' ophthalmopathy. This CDR3 reads CSASLGRGNTIYF. The CDR3, as DNA: TGCAGTGCTTCCCTAGGACGCGGAAACACCATATATTTT.